This T cell receptor (beta chain) is from a study of long-term antiretroviral therapy in people with HIV. Overall study: Sampling started about a decade before the 2015 immediate-ART recommendation.

As concerns this clone: What it recognizes is unknown.

Overall study results and limits: Relative to transplant donor controls, diversity remained lower despite increasing after ART.

Germline V gene lookup returns CDR1 SGHNT and CDR2 YYREEE (reference sequence). The CDR3 covers 13 residues. The J segment lost 7 bases and the V segment lost 4 bases, leaving 4 bases of the junction unmatched. Assay version v3.0 of immunoSEQ was used, and it was run at survey level. Sequencing aimed at about 35,000-55,000 T-cell genomes per sample. TCRdb's table, derived via immunoSEQ multiplex PCR, lists solely in-frame clones and lacks some. Among about 11,000 clones, around 80% were seen once, and the ten largest hold roughly 13%. Participants who had HIV were, without exception, treated in the United States.

The rearrangement joins TRBV5-4 to TRBJ2-4, with 8 bases that match TRBD2. This TCR was sampled from a man aged 40-49 years with HIV. Sample: unsorted PBMCs, taken 1.2 years after starting antiretroviral therapy. CDR3 in amino acids: CASSVSGVNIQYF. CDR3 in DNA: TGTGCCAGCAGCGTTAGCGGGGTCAACATTCAGTACTTC.